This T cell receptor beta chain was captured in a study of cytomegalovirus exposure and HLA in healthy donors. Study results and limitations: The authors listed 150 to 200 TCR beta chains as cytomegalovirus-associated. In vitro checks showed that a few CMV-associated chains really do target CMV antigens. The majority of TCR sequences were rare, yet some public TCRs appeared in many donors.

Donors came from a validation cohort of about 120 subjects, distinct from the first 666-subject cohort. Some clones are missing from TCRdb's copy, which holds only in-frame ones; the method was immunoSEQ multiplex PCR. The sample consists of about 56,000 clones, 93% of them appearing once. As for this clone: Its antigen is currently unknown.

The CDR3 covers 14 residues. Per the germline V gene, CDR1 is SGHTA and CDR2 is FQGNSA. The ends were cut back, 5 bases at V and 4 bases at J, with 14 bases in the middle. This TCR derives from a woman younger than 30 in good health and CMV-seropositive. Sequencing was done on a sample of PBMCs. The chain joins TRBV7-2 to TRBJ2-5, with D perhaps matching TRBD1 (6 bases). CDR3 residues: CASSPDRSSETQYF. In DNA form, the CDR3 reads TGTGCCAGCAGCCCGGACAGAAGTTCAGAGACCCAGTACTTC.